A selection of T cell receptor beta chains follows, all from one sample in a study of shared clonotypes between healthy human individuals. Generated by immunoSEQ multiplex PCR, the TCRdb table keeps only in-frame clones and is missing some. The sample holds roughly 500,000 clones, around 73% seen once. Sequencing used PBMCs. These TCRs come from a woman in her forties in good health. Some clones in this sample may be carry-over from other donors' samples. Both conserved end residues are part of each CDR3. The D gene is left open where the match is weak. A row's size may be missing; if present it is once, few, many or a size class.

TRBV4-2	TRBD2	.	TRBJ2-5	CASSQEGGTSNQETQYF	TGTGCCAGCAGCCAAGAAGGGGGGACTAGCAACCAAGAGACCCAGTACTTC
TRBV9	TRBD2	.	TRBJ2-5	CASSSTLAGGRETQYF	TGTGCCAGCAGCTCAACTCTAGCGGGAGGCAGAGAGACCCAGTACTTC
TRBV27	.	.	TRBJ1-1	CASSLGPDTEAFF	TGTGCCAGCAGTTTAGGTCCGGACACTGAAGCTTTCTTT
TRBV28	TRBD2	.	TRBJ2-2	CASRGLALTGELFF	TGTGCCAGCAGGGGACTAGCGCTCACCGGGGAGCTGTTTTTT
TRBV27	TRBD1	.	TRBJ1-4	CASRNTGDGEKLFF	TGTGCCAGCAGGAACACAGGGGATGGTGAAAAACTGTTTTTT
TRBV4-1	.	.	TRBJ2-3	CASSPEGGTDTQYF	TGCGCCAGCAGCCCAGAGGGGGGCACAGATACGCAGTATTTT
TRBV19	.	.	TRBJ2-5	CASSIGWTEQETQYF	TGTGCCAGTAGTATTGGCTGGACAGAACAAGAGACCCAGTACTTC
TRBV5-5	TRBD1	.	TRBJ1-4	CASSFRPGQGPEKLFF	TGTGCCAGCAGCTTCCGTCCCGGACAGGGGCCTGAAAAACTGTTTTTT
TRBV5-5	.	.	TRBJ2-2	CASSGYTGELFF	TGTGCCAGCAGCGGATACACCGGGGAGCTGTTTTTT
TRBV11-1	TRBD1	.	TRBJ1-2	CASSLGQGDGYTF	TGTGCCAGCAGCTTAGGACAGGGTGATGGCTACACCTTC
TRBV5-1	.	.	TRBJ2-1	CASSSGRGRYNEQFF	TGCGCCAGCAGCTCTGGCCGGGGTCGGTACAATGAGCAGTTCTTC
TRBV27	.	.	TRBJ1-1	CASSPSPHGTEAFF	TGTGCCAGCAGTCCATCCCCTCATGGCACTGAAGCTTTCTTT
TRBV7-9	TRBD2	.	TRBJ2-1	CASSLASGRNNEQFF	TGTGCCAGCAGCTTAGCTAGCGGGAGGAACAATGAGCAGTTCTTC
TRBV6-1	TRBD2	.	TRBJ2-1	CAGDSAGVVNEQFF	TGTGCCGGGGATAGTGCGGGAGTGGTCAATGAGCAGTTCTTC
TRBV5-4	TRBD2	.	TRBJ2-1	CASSFRTSVYNEQFF	TGTGCCAGCAGCTTCCGGACTAGTGTCTACAATGAGCAGTTCTTC
TRBV18	TRBD1	few	TRBJ2-7	CASSPTGQGYEQYF	TGTGCCAGCTCACCAACGGGACAGGGCTACGAGCAGTACTTC
TRBV5-1	TRBD1	.	TRBJ2-5	CASRRTGGGETQYF	TGCGCCAGCAGGCGCACAGGGGGAGGAGAGACCCAGTACTTC
TRBV6-6	.	.	TRBJ1-1	CASSPVEEAFF	TGTGCCAGCAGCCCCGTCGAAGAAGCTTTCTTT
TRBV6-1	TRBD1	.	TRBJ1-1	CASSEAGGAGVFAFF	TGTGCCAGCAGTGAAGCAGGGGGCGCGGGGGTTTTCGCTTTCTTT
TRBV18	TRBD1	few	TRBJ1-5	CASSPTGSGNQPQHF	TGTGCCAGCTCACCGACAGGGAGTGGCAATCAGCCCCAGCATTTT
TRBV11-3	TRBD1	.	TRBJ1-1	CASSLQDRGKAFF	TGTGCCAGCAGCTTACAGGACAGGGGTAAAGCTTTCTTT
TRBV6-5	.	.	TRBJ2-2	CASSYTRANTGELFF	TGTGCCAGCAGTTATACCAGGGCGAACACCGGGGAGCTGTTTTTT
TRBV14	.	.	TRBJ2-2	CASSLPSPWGYTGELFF	TGTGCCAGCAGCCTCCCTTCCCCCTGGGGGTACACCGGGGAGCTGTTTTTT
TRBV2	.	.	TRBJ1-1	CASSEHKGETEAFF	TGTGCCAGCAGTGAACATAAGGGGGAAACTGAAGCTTTCTTT
TRBV5-5	TRBD2	.	TRBJ2-1	CASSLVGTSGRANEQFF	TGTGCCAGCAGCTTGGTTGGGACTAGCGGGAGGGCCAATGAGCAGTTCTTC
TRBV7-3	.	.	TRBJ2-7	CASSLMAAGTNEQYF	TGTGCCAGCAGCTTAATGGCAGCCGGGACGAACGAGCAGTACTTC
TRBV7-8	.	few	TRBJ1-1	CASSFPTGVNTEAFF	TGTGCCAGCAGCTTCCCAACAGGAGTTAACACTGAAGCTTTCTTT
TRBV4-1	.	.	TRBJ2-7	CASSQVKRTYEQYF	TGCGCCAGCAGCCAAGTGAAGCGGACCTACGAGCAGTACTTC
TRBV25-1	.	.	TRBJ2-7	CASSRLAHEQYF	TGTGCCAGCAGTAGGCTAGCCCACGAGCAGTACTTC
TRBV7-3	.	.	TRBJ1-1	CASSLSSGVNTEAFF	TGTGCCAGCAGCTTAAGTTCAGGGGTTAACACTGAAGCTTTCTTT
TRBV7-3	TRBD2	.	TRBJ2-3	CASSKPGTSGTDTQYF	TGTGCCAGCTCAAAACCCGGGACTAGCGGCACAGATACGCAGTATTTT
TRBV7-2	.	.	TRBJ2-1	CASSRTVYNEQFF	TGTGCCAGCAGCAGGACAGTTTACAATGAGCAGTTCTTC
TRBV7-9	.	.	TRBJ2-5	CASSLWALQETQYF	TGTGCCAGCAGCTTGTGGGCTTTGCAAGAGACCCAGTACTTC
TRBV28	TRBD1	.	TRBJ1-5	CASSLGDRTSRQPQHF	TGTGCCAGCAGTTTGGGGGACAGAACCTCGCGGCAGCCCCAGCATTTT
TRBV2	.	few	TRBJ1-5	CASSQDRGNQPQHF	TGTGCCAGCAGCCAGGATCGGGGCAATCAGCCCCAGCATTTT
TRBV30	.	.	TRBJ2-2	CAWSLGANTGELFF	TGTGCCTGGAGCCTTGGAGCGAACACCGGGGAGCTGTTTTTT
TRBV28	.	once	TRBJ1-2	CASGIVGYTF	TGTGCCAGCGGTATCGTTGGCTACACCTTC
TRBV7-9	TRBD1	.	TRBJ1-3	CASSLTGSGNTIYF	TGTGCCAGCAGCCTGACAGGGAGCGGAAACACCATATATTTT
TRBV5-1	TRBD1	.	TRBJ1-2	CASGTGGAAGYTF	TGCGCCAGCGGGACAGGGGGCGCGGCTGGCTACACCTTC
TRBV11-2	.	once	TRBJ2-5	CASSLGEVGQYF	TGTGCCAGCAGCTTAGGCGAAGTCGGCCAGTACTTC
TRBV7-6	TRBD1	.	TRBJ2-7	CASSDDRATYEQYF	TGTGCCAGCAGCGATGACAGGGCGACATACGAGCAGTACTTC
TRBV9	.	.	TRBJ2-7	CASSVGGWNYEQYF	TGTGCCAGCAGCGTAGGCGGGTGGAACTACGAGCAGTACTTC
TRBV28	TRBD1	.	TRBJ1-2	CASSPGQGLQGYTF	TGTGCCAGCAGTCCGGGACAGGGGTTACAAGGCTACACCTTC
TRBV2	.	.	TRBJ2-7	CASSEWDYEQYF	TGTGCCAGCAGTGAGTGGGACTACGAGCAGTACTTC
TRBV7-9	TRBD1	.	TRBJ2-7	CASSDGQGGSYEQYF	TGTGCCAGCAGCGACGGACAGGGGGGATCCTACGAGCAGTACTTC
TRBV5-1	TRBD2	.	TRBJ2-2	CASSLLSSGPGELFF	TGCGCCAGCAGCTTGCTGTCTAGCGGCCCCGGGGAGCTGTTTTTT
TRBV5-8	TRBD1	once	TRBJ1-4	CASSLAGQGATNEKLFF	TGTGCCAGCAGCTTGGCGGGACAGGGAGCAACTAATGAAAAACTGTTTTTT
TRBV5-4	.	.	TRBJ2-3	CASSLGGDGTDTQYF	TGTGCCAGCAGCTTGGGGGGCGACGGCACAGATACGCAGTATTTT
TRBV10-1	TRBD2	.	TRBJ2-7	CANKKTRGLAGGPCEQYF	TGCGCCAACAAAAAAACCCGGGGACTAGCGGGAGGGCCTTGCGAGCAGTACTTC